The T cell receptor beta chain described here comes from a study of shared clonotypes between healthy human individuals. It was 150 to 250 ng DNA, approximately 30,000 T cell genomes, that sorted-subset replicate PCRs used. Study processing details: ImmunoSEQ junction-only sequences lacked quality scores, so their filtering differed. The data were produced by immunoSEQ multiplex PCR, yet TCRdb's version contains in-frame clones alone and is incomplete. V and J calls and clone size are those listed in that table; D and trimming were worked out from the DNA. Of 1,400,000 or so clones detected, around 98.5% appear once; the ten largest clones hold 0.36%. Germline CDR1 reads SGHRS; CDR2 reads YFSETQ. The CDR3 is 14 residues long. With V trimmed by 4 bases and J by 1 base, 4 bases remained unmatched. General observations from the study: Compared with clonotypes that all four donors shared, non-shared clonotypes had lower generation probabilities. Limitation of the genetic and exposure-history diversity represented came from the few donors.

In the case of this clone: Its antigen is unknown. The identical CDR3 is also encoded by other nucleotide sequences in the sample.

This chain connects TRBV5-1 to TRBJ1-1; 7 bases agree with TRBD1. This sequence originates from a man aged 30 to 39 in good health. The source material was naive CD4+ T cells sorted from blood. Subset in this sample: CD45RA+ positively selected. DNA for the CDR3: TGCGCCAGCAGCCCCCGACAGGGGAACACTGAAGCTTTCTTT. This encodes CASSPRQGNTEAFF.